This T cell receptor (beta chain) was profiled in a study of technical replicates of blood from a few donors. Libraries were prepared by immunoSEQ multiplex PCR; TCRdb keeps only in-frame clonotypes and omits some of them. The table records 73,000 or so clones, roughly nine tenths of them present only once. This CDR3 has 15 residues. The V gene lost 5 bases and the J gene lost 4 bases, with 15 bases spanning the gap. Germline CDR1 is SEHNR and CDR2 is FQNEAQ (reference sequence). This TCR was sampled from a human donor in good health. The chain links TRBV7-9 to TRBJ2-1; perhaps TRBD1 as D (6 bases). The sequencing sample was made of T cells isolated from PBMCs. The CDR3 loop is CASSPADRLYNEQFF. CDR3 in DNA: TGTGCCAGCAGCCCGGCGGACAGATTGTACAATGAGCAGTTCTTC.